Presented here are 25 T cell receptor beta chains from one specimen sequenced in a study of blood T cells in healthy people across ages (dated by TCRdb to between 2015 and 2017). Library construction relied on 5' RACE. Sequencer: Illumina HiSeq 2500. The second PCR ran for about 6 to 11 cycles and used a J-beta primer mix along with a sample-barcoded 5' primer. TCRdb reran the public reads through fastp at Q25 and MiXCR, keeping productive beta chains. Merged by CDR3 protein, the rows form single entries marked with the most common genes and DNA. The sample table contains about 830,000 distinct CDR3 sequences; only one count was recorded for roughly 64% of them. The ten largest clones represent roughly 20% of the sample. Sequences were obtained from blood. The receptor source for this set is a young man in good health.

The gene calls are TRBV20-1 and TRBJ2-3, with 9 nucleotides matching TRBD1. Germline trimming cut 5 bases from V and 5 bases from J; bases unmatched to any gene: 11. The CDR3 is 15 residues long. Germline V gene data show CDR1 as DFQATT and CDR2 as SNEGSKA (reference sequence). The DNA of the CDR3 is TGCAGTGCTCTTTGGACAGGGGACCCTATAGATACGCAGTATTTT. Translated: CSALWTGDPIDTQYF.

The rearrangement joins TRBV12-3 or TRBV12-4 to TRBJ2-1; 8 nucleotides match TRBD2. The CDR3 extends over 15 amino acids. Trimming removed 2 bases from V and 4 bases from J; junction bases left unmatched: 4. For the CDR3, the DNA is TGTGCCAGCAGTTTAAGTAGCGGGACTTACAATGAGCAGTTCTTC. This translates into CASSLSSGTYNEQFF.

This sequence joins TRBV29-1 and TRBJ2-7; TRBD1 aligns across 11 bases. The V segment lost 7 bases and the J segment 3 bases; nucleotides outside the gene matches: 5. The germline V gene has CDR1 SQVTM and CDR2 ANQGSEA. The CDR3 length is 13 residues. The CDR3 coding sequence is TGCAGCGGTGGGACAGGGGGTGGCTACGAGCAGTACTTC. It translates to CSGGTGGGYEQYF.

The chain is built from TRBV3-1 and TRBJ2-4; 11 nucleotides match TRBD1. The tail of the sequence fits TRBJ2-7 better, so the J call may be wrong. This CDR3 is 17 amino acids long. Germline CDR1 LGHDT, CDR2 YNNKEL (reference sequence). The CDR3 loop is CASSQDKGQGGFYEQYF. DNA for the CDR3: TGTGCCAGCAGCCAAGATAAGGGACAGGGGGGATTCTACGAGCAGTACTTC.

The chain links TRBV6-5 to TRBJ2-5, with D possibly matching TRBD2 (6 bases). From germline, CDR1 is MNHEY and CDR2 SVGAGI. The germline V and J ends were trimmed by 2 bases and 2 bases, with 12 bases remaining between them. The CDR3 has 15 amino acids. The CDR3 is CASSYLGLKQETQYF. DNA of the CDR3: TGTGCCAGCAGTTACCTTGGACTAAAACAAGAGACCCAGTACTTC.

The CDR3 bases are TGTGCCAGCAGTGACGGGACAGGGTCTGAAGCTTTCTTT. This sequence encodes CASSDGTGSEAFF. This chain connects TRBV6-6 to TRBJ1-1, with 9 bases matching TRBD1. From germline, CDR1 is MNHNY and CDR2 SVGAGI (reference sequence). V was clipped by 5 bases and J by 6 bases; unmatched bases: 4. The CDR3 consists of 13 residues.

The chain links TRBV24-1 to TRBJ2-5; 11 nucleotides align to TRBD2. J lost 5 bases, V lost 4 bases, and 8 bases had no gene match. The germline V gene has CDR1 KGHDR and CDR2 SFDVKD. This CDR3 region has 16 residues. The CDR3 region has the DNA TGTGCCACCAGTGACACGAGACTAGCGGGATTTGAGACCCAGTACTTC. Its translation: CATSDTRLAGFETQYF.

The chain employs TRBV20-1 and TRBJ2-5; D unresolved. Looked up from germline, CDR1 is DFQATT and CDR2 is SNEGSKA (reference sequence). The CDR3 loop spans 13 amino acids. V was clipped by 2 bases and J by 0 bases, with 7 bases between them. CDR3 nucleotide sequence: TGCAGTGCTAGAAGACAAGACCAAGAGACCCAGTACTTC. Amino acids: CSARRQDQETQYF.

V is TRBV25-1 and J is TRBJ1-5; TRBD1 matches at 8 bases. The CDR3 is made up of 14 amino acids. The V gene end was trimmed by 6 bases and the J gene end by 6 bases; junction bases not matched to a gene: 7. Germline V lookup: CDR1 MGHDK, CDR2 SYGVNS. The CDR3 coding sequence is TGTGCCAGCAGATCGACAGGGGACGGTCAGCCCCAGCATTTT. It encodes CASRSTGDGQPQHF.

This clonotype has only a few counts. The rearrangement links TRBV29-1 to TRBJ2-1; maybe TRBD1 (5 bases). The CDR3 extends over 11 amino acids. Germline CDR1 and CDR2: SQVTM and ANQGSEA. The V end lost 3 bases, the J end lost 7 bases, and 7 bases lay between the germline ends. The CDR3: CSVDKGNEQFF. CDR3 in DNA: TGCAGCGTTGATAAGGGGAATGAGCAGTTCTTC.

V gene TRBV20-1 combines with J gene TRBJ2-3; TRBD1 aligns across 8 bases. CDR3 length: 13 amino acids. Germline CDR1 DFQATT, CDR2 SNEGSKA (reference sequence). The junction had 5 bases not matched to a gene; V was cut back by 3 bases and J by 6 bases. The CDR3 bases are TGCAGTGCTAGGGCAGGGGGCGAGGATACGCAGTATTTT. Its translation is CSARAGGEDTQYF.

The V and J genes are TRBV20-1 and TRBJ2-1; D perhaps matches TRBD1 (5 bases). The CDR3 is 16 amino acids. The ends were cut back, 6 bases at V and 0 bases at J, with 18 bases in the middle. Germline CDR1 reads DFQATT; CDR2 reads SNEGSKA (reference sequence). CDR3 residues: CSAYDRQSSSYNEQFF. The CDR3 DNA is TGCAGTGCGTACGACCGACAGAGTAGCTCCTACAATGAGCAGTTCTTC.

This clonotype was counted a few times. The chain's CDR3 is CSADIRGNEQFF. The CDR3, as DNA: TGCAGTGCTGACATTAGGGGCAATGAGCAGTTCTTC. This rearrangement joins TRBV20-1 to TRBJ2-1, with D possibly being TRBD1 (5 bases). Germline V gene sequence: CDR1 DFQATT, CDR2 SNEGSKA (reference sequence). The CDR3 runs to 12 residues. V lost 5 bases to trimming and J lost 6 bases, with 11 bases between them.

This clonotype has more than one count but fewer than ten. The chain couples TRBV7-2 to TRBJ2-5; TRBD2 agrees at 13 bases. This CDR3 comprises 15 residues. V trimming: 5 bases; J trimming: 5 bases; junction bases outside the gene matches: 5. Germline V CDR1 and CDR2: SGHTA, FQGNSA. The CDR3 protein is CASSTGLAGSETQYF. The CDR3 nucleotides read TGTGCCAGCAGCACGGGACTAGCGGGATCCGAGACCCAGTACTTC.

The V gene is TRBV4-1, the J gene TRBJ2-3; possibly TRBD2 for D (6 bases). Germline-derived CDR1 and CDR2 are MGHRA and YSYEKL. This CDR3 has 17 amino acids. Trimming took off 1 base at V and 8 bases at J, with 22 bases between the two ends. The CDR3 bases are TGCGCCAGCAGCCAAGTCCCGGATCGCGGGGAGTGGGGTACGCAGTATTTT. It specifies CASSQVPDRGEWGTQYF.

The V and J genes are TRBV29-1 and TRBJ2-3, with a possible D match to TRBD1 (5 bases). With 6 bases removed from V and 2 bases from J, the gap between germline ends came to 15 bases. CDR1 and CDR2 from the germline V gene are SQVTM and ANQGSEA. The CDR3 loop spans 14 amino acids. The CDR3 nucleotides read TGCAGCGTGACAGCTAAAGGCTTCACAGATACGCAGTATTTT. It encodes CSVTAKGFTDTQYF.

J is TRBJ2-3 and V is TRBV10-3, with 7 bases identical to TRBD1. This CDR3 region has 15 residues. With 5 bases clipped from V and 2 bases from J, the junction kept 7 bases outside the gene matches. Germline-derived CDR1 and CDR2 are ENHRY and SYGVKD. The CDR3 sequence is CAISPGTASTDTQYF. CDR3 bases: TGTGCCATCAGTCCCGGGACAGCTTCCACAGATACGCAGTATTTT.

This clonotype was counted a single time. V and J are TRBV3-1 and TRBJ1-6, with a possible D match to TRBD1 (5 bases). From germline, CDR1 is LGHDT and CDR2 YNNKEL (reference sequence). The CDR3 runs 16 residues. Trimming shortened V by 5 bases and J by 7 bases, and 18 bases separated the two germline ends. The CDR3 here is CASSESYRGQNSPLHF. The CDR3 bases are TGTGCCAGCAGCGAAAGTTACCGGGGCCAGAATTCACCCCTCCACTTT. The complete variable domain, with remaining parts taken from reference TRBV3-1 and TRBJ1-6, reads DTAVSQTPKYLVTQMGNDKSIKCEQNLGHDTMYWYKQDSKKFLKIMFSYNNKELIINETVPNRFSPKSPDKAHLNLHINSLELGDSAVYFCASSESYRGQNSPLHFGNGTRLTVT.

This clonotype was observed a few times. This chain's CDR3 is CSVRTGGETQYF. The DNA for the CDR3 is TGCAGCGTGAGGACAGGGGGAGAGACCCAGTACTTC. The chain links TRBV29-1 to TRBJ2-7; 10 nucleotides line up with TRBD1. The DNA end is a closer match to TRBJ2-5, so the J assignment may be wrong. The CDR3 runs 12 residues. Per germline, CDR1 SQVTM and CDR2 ANQGSEA.

The rearrangement links TRBV2 to TRBJ2-3; D perhaps matches TRBD1 (5 bases). Trimming left V 4 bases short and J 9 bases short, with 20 bases between. There are 15 residues in the CDR3. CDR1 is SNHLY, CDR2 FYNNEI, per germline. The CDR3 region is CASSALTAGSTTQYF. The DNA for the CDR3 is TGTGCCAGCAGTGCGTTGACAGCCGGCTCGACGACGCAGTATTTT.

V is TRBV28 and J is TRBJ2-1; no definite D call. The tail of the sequence fits TRBJ2-7 better, so the J call may be wrong. CDR1 and CDR2 from the germline V gene are MDHEN and SYDVKM. There are 15 residues in the CDR3. In DNA form, the CDR3 reads TGTGCCAGCAGTTTGGGTGGTGTAACAGCGCCCGAGCAGTACTTC. This encodes CASSLGGVTAPEQYF.

The V call is TRBV6-5, the J call TRBJ2-7; 8 bases fit TRBD1. J was trimmed by 0 bases and V by 2 bases; bases with no gene match: 9. The germline V gene has CDR1 MNHEY and CDR2 SVGAGI. The CDR3 sequence is 17 residues long. In DNA, the CDR3 is TGTGCCAGCAGTTACCGTAGACAGGGGTCTTACTCCTACGAGCAGTACTTC. Amino acids: CASSYRRQGSYSYEQYF.

The rearrangement links TRBV4-2 to TRBJ2-1; TRBD2 is a possible D gene (5 bases). The CDR3 runs to 17 residues. V shed 1 base and J shed 2 bases, with 15 bases lying between them. Looked up from germline, CDR1 is LGHNA and CDR2 is YNFKEQ. CDR3 in amino acids: CASSQGYGSITYNEQFF. In DNA, the CDR3 is TGTGCCAGCAGCCAAGGTTATGGGAGTATCACCTACAATGAGCAGTTCTTC.

This chain uses TRBV18 with TRBJ2-7, with TRBD2 matching over 7 bases. With V trimmed by 2 bases and J by 2 bases, 6 bases remained unmatched. This CDR3 is 15 amino acids long. Germline CDR1 and CDR2: KGHSH and LQKENI. The CDR3 sequence: CASSPREGSTYEQYF. As DNA, the CDR3 is TGTGCCAGCTCACCAAGGGAGGGGTCAACCTACGAGCAGTACTTC.

The chain carries TRBV20-1 and TRBJ2-7, with 7 bases identical to TRBD2. The CDR3 covers 11 residues. Germline assignment: CDR1 DFQATT and CDR2 SNEGSKA (reference sequence). J gave up 5 bases and V 3 bases, and 1 base lay outside the gene matches. CDR3 loop: CSASRGDEQYF. The DNA of the CDR3 is TGCAGTGCTAGTCGGGGGGACGAGCAGTACTTC.